The T cell receptor (beta chain) under discussion was sequenced for a study of metastatic and nonmetastatic thyroid tumors. At the level of the study: Malignant and benign thyroid patients had repertoires compared in peripheral blood and tumor or nodule tissue.

TCRdb redid the clone calls on the PCR reads using MiXCR. In the table there are 15,000 to 20,000 clones, about 33% of which are singletons. Germline-derived CDR1 and CDR2 are MGHRA and YSYEKL. Trimming pared 1 base from V and 8 bases from J, leaving 17 bases between. The CDR3 runs to 15 residues. All patients were treatment-naive before thyroid surgery. The source is a female donor with papillary thyroid cancer or a benign thyroid nodule (not recorded which). Some clones in this sample may be carry-over from other donors' samples. The chain employs TRBV4-1 and TRBJ1-2; D unclear. The specimen sequenced was adjacent normal tissue. The DNA of the CDR3 is TGCGCCAGCAGCCAAGCGGCCAGCGCTCGGTCCGGCTACACCTTC. Protein sequence: CASSQAASARSGYTF.